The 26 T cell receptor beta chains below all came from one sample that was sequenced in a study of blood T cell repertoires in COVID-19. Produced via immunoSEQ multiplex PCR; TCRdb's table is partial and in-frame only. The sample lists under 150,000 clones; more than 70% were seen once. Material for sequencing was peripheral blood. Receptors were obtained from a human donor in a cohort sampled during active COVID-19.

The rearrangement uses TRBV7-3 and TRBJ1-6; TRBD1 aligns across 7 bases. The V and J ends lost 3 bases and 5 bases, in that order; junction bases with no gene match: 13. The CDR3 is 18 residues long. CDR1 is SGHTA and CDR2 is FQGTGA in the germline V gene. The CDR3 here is CASSFPKTGWYDNSPLHF. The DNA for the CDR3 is TGTGCCAGCAGCTTCCCAAAGACAGGGTGGTACGATAATTCACCCCTCCACTTT.

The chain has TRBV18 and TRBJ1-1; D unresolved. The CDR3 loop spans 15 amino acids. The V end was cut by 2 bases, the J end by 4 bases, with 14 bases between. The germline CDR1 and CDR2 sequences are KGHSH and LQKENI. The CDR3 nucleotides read TGTGCCAGCTCACCAGGGCTTGGGGAGGGCACTGAAGCTTTCTTT. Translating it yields CASSPGLGEGTEAFF.

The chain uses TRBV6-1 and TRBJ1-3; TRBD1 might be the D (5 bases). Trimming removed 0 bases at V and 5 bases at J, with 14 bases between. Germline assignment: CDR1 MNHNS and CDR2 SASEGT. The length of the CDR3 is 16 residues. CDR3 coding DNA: TGTGCCAGCAGTGAAGCCCCAAGGGGCAAACGAAACACCATATATTTT. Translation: CASSEAPRGKRNTIYF.

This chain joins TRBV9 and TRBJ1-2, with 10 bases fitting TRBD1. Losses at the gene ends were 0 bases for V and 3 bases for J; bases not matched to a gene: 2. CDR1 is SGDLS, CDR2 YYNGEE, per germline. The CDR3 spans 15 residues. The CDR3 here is CASSVGTGGDYGYTF. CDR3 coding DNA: TGTGCCAGCAGCGTAGGGACAGGGGGTGACTATGGCTACACCTTC.

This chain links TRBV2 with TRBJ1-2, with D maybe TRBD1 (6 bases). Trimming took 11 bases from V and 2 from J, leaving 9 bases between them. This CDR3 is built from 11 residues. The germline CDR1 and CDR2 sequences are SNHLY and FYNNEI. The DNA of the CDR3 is TGTGCCCCGGGACAAAACTATGGCTACACCTTC. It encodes CAPGQNYGYTF. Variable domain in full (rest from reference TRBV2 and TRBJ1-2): EPEVTQTPSHQVTQMGQEVILRCVPISNHLYFYWYRQILGQKVEFLVSFYNNEISEKSEIFDDQFSVERPDGSNFTLKIRSTKLEDSAMYFCAPGQNYGYTFGSGTRLTVV.

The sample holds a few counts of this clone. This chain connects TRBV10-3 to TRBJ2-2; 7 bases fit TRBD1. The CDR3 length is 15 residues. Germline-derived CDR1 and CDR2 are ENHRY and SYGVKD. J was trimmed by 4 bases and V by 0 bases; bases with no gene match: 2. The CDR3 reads CAISESTGVTGELFF. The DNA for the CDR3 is TGTGCCATCAGTGAGTCTACAGGGGTCACCGGGGAGCTGTTTTTT.

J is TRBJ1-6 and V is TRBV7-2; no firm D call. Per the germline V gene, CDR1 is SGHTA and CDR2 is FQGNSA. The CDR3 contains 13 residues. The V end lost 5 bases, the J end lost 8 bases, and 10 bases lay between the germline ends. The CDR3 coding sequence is TGTGCCAGCAGCCCAGGACTATATTCACCCCTCCACTTT. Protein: CASSPGLYSPLHF.

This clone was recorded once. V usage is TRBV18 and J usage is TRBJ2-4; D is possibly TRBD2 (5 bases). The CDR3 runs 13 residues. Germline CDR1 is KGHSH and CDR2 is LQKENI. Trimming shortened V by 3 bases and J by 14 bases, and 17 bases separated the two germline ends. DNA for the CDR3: TGTGCCAGCTCACCTGTCGAGGGATCGTCTAAGTACTTC. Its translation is CASSPVEGSSKYF.

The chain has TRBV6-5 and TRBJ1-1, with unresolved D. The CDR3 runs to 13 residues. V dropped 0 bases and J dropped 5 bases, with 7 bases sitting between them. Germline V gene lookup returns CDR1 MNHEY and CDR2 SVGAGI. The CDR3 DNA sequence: TGTGCCAGCAGTTACTCGGGAGGGACTGAAGCTTTCTTT. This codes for CASSYSGGTEAFF.

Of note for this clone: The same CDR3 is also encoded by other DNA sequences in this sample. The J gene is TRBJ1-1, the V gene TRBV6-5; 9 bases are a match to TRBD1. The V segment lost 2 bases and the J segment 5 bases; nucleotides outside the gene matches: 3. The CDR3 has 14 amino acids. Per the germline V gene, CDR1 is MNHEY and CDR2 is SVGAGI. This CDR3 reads CASSYRTGETEAFF. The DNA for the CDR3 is TGTGCCAGCAGTTACAGGACAGGGGAAACTGAAGCTTTCTTT.

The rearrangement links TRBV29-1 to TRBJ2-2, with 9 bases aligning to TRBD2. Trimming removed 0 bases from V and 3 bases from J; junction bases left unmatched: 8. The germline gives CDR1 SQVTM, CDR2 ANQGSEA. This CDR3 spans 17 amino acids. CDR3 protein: CSVEDLVAGDHTGELFF. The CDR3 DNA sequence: TGCAGCGTTGAAGATCTTGTAGCGGGGGATCACACCGGGGAGCTGTTTTTT.

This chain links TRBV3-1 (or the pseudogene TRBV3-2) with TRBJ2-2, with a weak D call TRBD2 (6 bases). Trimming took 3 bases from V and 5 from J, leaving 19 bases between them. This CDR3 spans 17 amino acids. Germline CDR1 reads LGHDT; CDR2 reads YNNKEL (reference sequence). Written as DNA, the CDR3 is TGTGCCAGCAGCCATAATGTTAGGGGTGCGGGAACCGGGGAGCTGTTTTTT. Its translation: CASSHNVRGAGTGELFF.

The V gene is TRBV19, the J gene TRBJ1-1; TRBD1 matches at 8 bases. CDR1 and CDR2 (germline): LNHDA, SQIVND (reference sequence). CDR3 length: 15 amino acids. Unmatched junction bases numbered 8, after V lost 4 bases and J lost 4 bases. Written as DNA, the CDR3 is TGTGCCAGTAGTACAAGGACAGGGTTGAGCACTGAAGCTTTCTTT. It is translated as CASSTRTGLSTEAFF.

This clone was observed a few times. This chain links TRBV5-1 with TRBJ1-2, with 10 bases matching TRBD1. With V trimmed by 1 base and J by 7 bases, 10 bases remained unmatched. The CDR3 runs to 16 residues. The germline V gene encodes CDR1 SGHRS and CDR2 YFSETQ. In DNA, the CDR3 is TGCGCCAGCAGCTTGCGAACCGGGACAGGGGATGGTGGCTACACCTTC. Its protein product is CASSLRTGTGDGGYTF.

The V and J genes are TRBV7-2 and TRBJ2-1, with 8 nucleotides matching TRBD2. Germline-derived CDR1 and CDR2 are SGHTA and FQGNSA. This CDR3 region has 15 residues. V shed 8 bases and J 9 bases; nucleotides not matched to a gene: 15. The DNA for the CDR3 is TGTGCCAGCTTTCCCCCCCGGCGGGGGGTTAGTGAGCAGTTCTTC. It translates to CASFPPRRGVSEQFF.

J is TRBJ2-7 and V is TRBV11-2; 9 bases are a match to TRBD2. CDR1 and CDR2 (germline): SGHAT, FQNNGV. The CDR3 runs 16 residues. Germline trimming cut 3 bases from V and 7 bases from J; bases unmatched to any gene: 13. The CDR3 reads CASSLSSGESPREQYF. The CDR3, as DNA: TGTGCCAGCAGCTTGTCTAGCGGGGAATCCCCTAGGGAGCAGTACTTC.

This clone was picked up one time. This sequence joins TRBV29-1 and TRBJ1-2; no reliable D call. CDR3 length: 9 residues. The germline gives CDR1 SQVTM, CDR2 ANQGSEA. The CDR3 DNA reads TGCAGTGTCACTGAGGGCTACACCTTC. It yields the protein CSVTEGYTF.

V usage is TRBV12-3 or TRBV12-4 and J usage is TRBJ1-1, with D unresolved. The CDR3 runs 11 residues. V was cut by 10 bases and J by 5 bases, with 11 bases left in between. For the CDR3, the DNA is TGTGCCACCAGGAGGGAAACTGAAGCTTTCTTT. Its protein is CATRRETEAFF.

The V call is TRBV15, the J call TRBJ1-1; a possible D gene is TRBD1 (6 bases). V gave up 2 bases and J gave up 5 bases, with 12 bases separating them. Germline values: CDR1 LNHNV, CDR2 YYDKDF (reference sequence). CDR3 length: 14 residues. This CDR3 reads CATSRSTGTTEAFF. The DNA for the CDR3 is TGTGCCACCAGCAGATCAACAGGGACAACTGAAGCTTTCTTT.

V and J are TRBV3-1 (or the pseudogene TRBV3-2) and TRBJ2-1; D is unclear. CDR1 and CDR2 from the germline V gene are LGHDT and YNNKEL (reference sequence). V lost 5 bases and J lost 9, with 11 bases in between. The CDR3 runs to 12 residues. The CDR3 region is CASSKARGEQFF. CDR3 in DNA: TGTGCCAGCAGCAAAGCTAGAGGTGAGCAGTTCTTC.

The DNA of the CDR3 is TGTGCCAGCAGAACGGACTCGCCGGGGGGAAACACCATATATTTT. Protein: CASRTDSPGGNTIYF. The chain combines TRBV6-5 with TRBJ1-3; D gene uncertain. The ends were cut back, 6 bases at V and 4 bases at J, with 16 bases in the middle. The CDR3 runs 15 residues. CDR1 and CDR2 (germline): MNHEY, SVGAGI.

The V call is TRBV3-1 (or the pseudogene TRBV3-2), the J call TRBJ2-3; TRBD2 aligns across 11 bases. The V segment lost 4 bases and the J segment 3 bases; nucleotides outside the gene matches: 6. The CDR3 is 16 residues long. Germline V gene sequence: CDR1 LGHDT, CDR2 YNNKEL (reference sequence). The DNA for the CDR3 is TGTGCCAGCAGCCCTATAGCGGGGGGGACAACAGATACGCAGTATTTT. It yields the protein CASSPIAGGTTDTQYF.

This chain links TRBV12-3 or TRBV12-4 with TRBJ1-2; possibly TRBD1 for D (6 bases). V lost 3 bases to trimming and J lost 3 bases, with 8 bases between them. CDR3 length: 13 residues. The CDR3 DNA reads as TGTGCCAGCAGTTTCACAGGGTACTATGGCTACACCTTC. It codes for CASSFTGYYGYTF.

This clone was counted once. CDR3 region: CASSYSGGAFSYEQYF. CDR3 coding DNA: TGTGCCAGCAGTTACTCAGGGGGGGCCTTCTCCTACGAGCAGTACTTC. This chain connects TRBV6-5 to TRBJ2-7; D possibly corresponds to TRBD2 (7 bases). Trimming removed 0 bases at V and 0 bases at J, with 12 bases between. Germline CDR1 MNHEY, CDR2 SVGAGI. The CDR3 loop spans 16 amino acids.

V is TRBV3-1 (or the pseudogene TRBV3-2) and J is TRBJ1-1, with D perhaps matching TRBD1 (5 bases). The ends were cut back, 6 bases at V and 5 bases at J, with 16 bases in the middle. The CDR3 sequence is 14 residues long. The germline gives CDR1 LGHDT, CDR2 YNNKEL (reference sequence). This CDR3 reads CASSRVGRGTEAFF. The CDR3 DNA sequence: TGTGCCAGCAGTAGAGTGGGGCGCGGAACTGAAGCTTTCTTT.

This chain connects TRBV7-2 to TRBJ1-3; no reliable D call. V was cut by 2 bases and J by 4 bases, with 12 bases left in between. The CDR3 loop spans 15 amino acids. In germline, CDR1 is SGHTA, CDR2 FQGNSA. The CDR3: CASSLSGLGGNTIYF. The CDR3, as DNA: TGTGCCAGCAGCTTAAGCGGGCTGGGGGGAAACACCATATATTTT.